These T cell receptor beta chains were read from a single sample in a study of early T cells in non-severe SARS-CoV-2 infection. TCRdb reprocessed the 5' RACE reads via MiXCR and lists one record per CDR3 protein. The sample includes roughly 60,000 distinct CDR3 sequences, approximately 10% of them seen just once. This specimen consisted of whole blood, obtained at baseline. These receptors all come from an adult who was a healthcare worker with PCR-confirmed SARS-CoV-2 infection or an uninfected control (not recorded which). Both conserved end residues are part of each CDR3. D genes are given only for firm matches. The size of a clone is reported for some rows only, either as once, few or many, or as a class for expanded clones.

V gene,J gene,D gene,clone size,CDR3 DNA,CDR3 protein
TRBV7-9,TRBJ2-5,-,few,TGTGCCAGCAGCTCACCCGCGGGACAGCAAGAGACCCAGTACTTC,CASSSPAGQQETQYF
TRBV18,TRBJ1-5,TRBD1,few,TGTGCCAGCTCACCACCGGGACAGGGTACTCAGCCCCAGCATTTT,CASSPPGQGTQPQHF
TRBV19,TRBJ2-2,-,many,TGTGCCAGTATCAGAACCGTTAACACCGGGGAGCTGTTTTTT,CASIRTVNTGELFF
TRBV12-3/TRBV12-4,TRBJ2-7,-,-,TGTGCCAGCAGTTTGGGTGTCAACGAGCAGTACTTC,CASSLGVNEQYF
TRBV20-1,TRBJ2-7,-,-,TGCAGTGCCGTCGTGGGTTTATATCCCGAGCAGTACTTC,CSAVVGLYPEQYF
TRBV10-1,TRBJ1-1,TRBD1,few,TGCGCCAGCAGTGACGGACAGGGGCCCCGACTAAACACTGAAGCTTTCTTT,CASSDGQGPRLNTEAFF
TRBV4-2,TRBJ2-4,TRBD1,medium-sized,TGTGCCAGCAGCCAAGCGCTTACGGGACAGGGGGCTGACATTCAGTACTTC,CASSQALTGQGADIQYF
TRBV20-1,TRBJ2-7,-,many,TGCAGTGTTTCCAGGACTGGAACCTACGAGCAGTACTTC,CSVSRTGTYEQYF
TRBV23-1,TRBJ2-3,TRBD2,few,TGCGCCAGCAGTCAATCTCGCTCCCCGCCGGGACTAGCAGGCCCAGATACGCAGTATTTT,CASSQSRSPPGLAGPDTQYF
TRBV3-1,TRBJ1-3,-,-,TGTGCCAGCAGCCAAACGTCCTCTGGAAACACCATATATTTT,CASSQTSSGNTIYF
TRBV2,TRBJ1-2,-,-,TGTGCCAGCAGTCGGGGGATCCTTGATGGCTACACCTTC,CASSRGILDGYTF
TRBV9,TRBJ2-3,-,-,TGTGCCAGCAGCGTAGGGGCGGTTGGAACAGATACGCAGTATTTT,CASSVGAVGTDTQYF
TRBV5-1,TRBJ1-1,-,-,TGCGCCAGCAGCCTGCACGGACAACCTACGGGCGGTGAAGCTTTCTTT,CASSLHGQPTGGEAFF
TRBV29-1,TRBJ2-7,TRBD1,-,TGCAGCGCCCGGACAGGAGACTTCTACGAGCAGTACTTC,CSARTGDFYEQYF
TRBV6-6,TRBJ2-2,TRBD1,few,TGTGCCAGCAGTTCCAGGACAGGGGCATGGACCGGGGAGCTGTTTTTT,CASSSRTGAWTGELFF
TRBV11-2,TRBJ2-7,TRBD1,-,TGTGCCAGCAGCTCGCACAGGGGACGGAGTTCCTACGAGCAGTACTTC,CASSSHRGRSSYEQYF
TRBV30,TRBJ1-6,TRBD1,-,TGTGCCTGGAGCCGGGGGGACAGTTATAATTCACCCCTCCACTTT,CAWSRGDSYNSPLHF
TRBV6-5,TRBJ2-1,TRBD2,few,TGTGCCAGCAGTTACACGAGCGGGGAGCCCTACAATGAGCAGTTCTTC,CASSYTSGEPYNEQFF
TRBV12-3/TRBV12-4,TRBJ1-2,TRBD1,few,TGTGCCAGCAACCCCTCCGGACAGGGGGATGGCTACACCTTC,CASNPSGQGDGYTF
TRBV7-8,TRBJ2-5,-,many,TGTGCCAGCAGCTTAGCCCTGGCAGGGTCCGAGACCCAGTACTTC,CASSLALAGSETQYF
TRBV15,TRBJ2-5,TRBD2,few,TGTGCCACCAGTCCTAGCGGGGGGGCAGAGACCCAGTACTTC,CATSPSGGAETQYF
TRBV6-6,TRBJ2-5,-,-,TGTGCCAGCAGTTCGCCCTCGGGTGCTTACGAAGAGACCCAGTACTTC,CASSSPSGAYEETQYF
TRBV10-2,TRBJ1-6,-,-,TGCGCCAGCAGTGAGTCCTTTGGCAGACTCCACTTT,CASSESFGRLHF
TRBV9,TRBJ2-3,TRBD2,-,TGTGCCAGCAGCGCACTAGCGGGGGAGGGGGATACGCAGTATTTT,CASSALAGEGDTQYF
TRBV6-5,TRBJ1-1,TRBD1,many,TGTGCCAGCAGCCCCACGAGGACAGGGGGCCTTGTTAGCGCTTTCTTT,CASSPTRTGGLVSAFF
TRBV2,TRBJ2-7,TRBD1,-,TGTGCCAGCTCGCTCGAGGGACAGGGTACCTACGAGCAGTACTTC,CASSLEGQGTYEQYF
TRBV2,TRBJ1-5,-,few,TGTGCCAGCAGTACCGCGGAGTTCCAGCCCCAGCATTTT,CASSTAEFQPQHF
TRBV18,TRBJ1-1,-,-,TGTGCCAGCTCACCGAGCCAGGGTTCGGACACTGAAGCTTTCTTT,CASSPSQGSDTEAFF
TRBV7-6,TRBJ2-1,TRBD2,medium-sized,TGTGCCAGCAGCTTAGAGGCGGGGGGGCACAATGAGCAGTTCTTC,CASSLEAGGHNEQFF
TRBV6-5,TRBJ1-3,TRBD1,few,TGTGCCAGCAGTCAGACAGGGGAGAACGGAAACACCATATATTTT,CASSQTGENGNTIYF
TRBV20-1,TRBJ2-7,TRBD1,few,TGCAGTGCCTTGGGACAGCGGACATACGAGCAGTACTTC,CSALGQRTYEQYF
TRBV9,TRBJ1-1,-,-,TGTGCCAGCAGCGTAGGAATGGGCACTGAAGCTTTCTTT,CASSVGMGTEAFF
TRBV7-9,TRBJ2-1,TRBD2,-,TGTGCCAGCAGCTTGGGCGGGGGAGCCTACAATGAGCAGTTCTTC,CASSLGGGAYNEQFF
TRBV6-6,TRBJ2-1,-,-,TGTGCCAGCAGTTTATATGGGAGCTCCTACAATGAGCAGTTCTTC,CASSLYGSSYNEQFF
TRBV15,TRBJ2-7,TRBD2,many,TGTGCCACCAGCAGAGAACCGACTAGCAACGAGCAGTACTTC,CATSREPTSNEQYF
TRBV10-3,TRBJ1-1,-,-,TGTGCCATTCAAGGCAGGGGTAACACTGAAGCTTTCTTT,CAIQGRGNTEAFF
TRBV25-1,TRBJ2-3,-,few,TGTGCCAGCAGTCCTAATTCAGATACGCAGTATTTT,CASSPNSDTQYF
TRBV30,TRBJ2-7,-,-,TGTGCGTCGGGACTTCTCTACGAGCAGTACTTC,CASGLLYEQYF
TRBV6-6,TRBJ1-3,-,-,TGTGCCAGCAGTACCCTTTTCTCTGGAAACACCATATATTTT,CASSTLFSGNTIYF
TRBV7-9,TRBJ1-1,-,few,TGTGCCACCATCGGCGGTGGCACTGAAGCTTTCTTT,CATIGGGTEAFF
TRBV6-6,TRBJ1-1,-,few,TGTGCCAGCAGTTACCCCATGAACACTGAAGCTTTCTTT,CASSYPMNTEAFF
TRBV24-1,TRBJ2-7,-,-,TGTGCCACCTATATCGCAGAACGAATCTACGAGCAGTACTTC,CATYIAERIYEQYF
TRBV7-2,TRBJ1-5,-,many,TGTGCCAGCAGCTTATTACACGGCCAGTATAGCAATCAGCCCCAGCATTTT,CASSLLHGQYSNQPQHF
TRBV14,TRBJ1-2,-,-,TGTGCCAGCAGCCAACTGACGACAGCTGGCTACACCTTC,CASSQLTTAGYTF
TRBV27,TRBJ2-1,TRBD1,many,TGTGCCAGCAGTCCCCCCTCTGGGACAGGGACCCATGAGCAGTTCTTC,CASSPPSGTGTHEQFF
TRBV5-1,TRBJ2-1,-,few,TGCGCCAGCAGCTTGGCCCCCCCCGGGGATGAGCAGTTCTTC,CASSLAPPGDEQFF
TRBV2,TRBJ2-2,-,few,TGTGCCAGCAGTGCGGGGAGAAGAGCCGGGGAGCTGTTTTTT,CASSAGRRAGELFF
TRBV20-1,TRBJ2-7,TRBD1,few,TGCAGTGCTAGGGACAGGCGATCCTACGAGCAGTACTTC,CSARDRRSYEQYF
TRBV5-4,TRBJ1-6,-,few,TGTGCCAGCAGCTACCCAGGGGAATCACCCCTCCACTTT,CASSYPGESPLHF
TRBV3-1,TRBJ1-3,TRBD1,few,TGTGCCAGCACCGTTAGGACAGGGGGTGGAAACACCATATATTTT,CASTVRTGGGNTIYF
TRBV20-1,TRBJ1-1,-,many,TGCAGTGCCCTCAGGGACCTGAACACTGAAGCTTTCTTT,CSALRDLNTEAFF
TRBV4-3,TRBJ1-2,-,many,TGCGCCAGCAGCCAAGATACGACAGCCTATGGCTACACCTTC,CASSQDTTAYGYTF
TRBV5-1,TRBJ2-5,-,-,TGCGCCAGCAGCTTGGAGAGTGGGCCGGAGACCCAGTACTTC,CASSLESGPETQYF
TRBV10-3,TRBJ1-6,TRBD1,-,TGTGCCATCAGTGAGTCGATGTCAGGGGGCGCCTATAATTCACCCCTCCACTTT,CAISESMSGGAYNSPLHF
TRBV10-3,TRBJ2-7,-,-,TGTGCCATTCAACAGTCCTACGAGCAGTACTTC,CAIQQSYEQYF